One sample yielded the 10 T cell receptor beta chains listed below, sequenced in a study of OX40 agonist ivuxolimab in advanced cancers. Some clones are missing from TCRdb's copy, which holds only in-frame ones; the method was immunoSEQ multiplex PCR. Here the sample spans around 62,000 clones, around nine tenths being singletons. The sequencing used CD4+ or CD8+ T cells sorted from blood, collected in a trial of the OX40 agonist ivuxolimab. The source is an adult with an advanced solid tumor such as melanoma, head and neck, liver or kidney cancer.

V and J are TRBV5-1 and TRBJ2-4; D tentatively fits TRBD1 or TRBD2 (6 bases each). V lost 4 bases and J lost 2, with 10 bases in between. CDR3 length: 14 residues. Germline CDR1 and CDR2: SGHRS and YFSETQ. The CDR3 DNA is TGCGCCAGCAGCCTGGGGGGCTCCAAAAACATTCAGTACTTC. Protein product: CASSLGGSKNIQYF.

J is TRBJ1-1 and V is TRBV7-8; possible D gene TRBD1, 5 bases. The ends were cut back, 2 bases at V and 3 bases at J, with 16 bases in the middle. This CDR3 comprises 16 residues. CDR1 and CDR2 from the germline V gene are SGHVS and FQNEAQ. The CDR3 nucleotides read TGTGCCAGCAGCTTACGATGGGCAGGGATGGACACTGAAGCTTTCTTT. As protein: CASSLRWAGMDTEAFF. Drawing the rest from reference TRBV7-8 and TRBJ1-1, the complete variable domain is GAGVSQSPRYKVAKRGQDVALRCDPISGHVSLFWYQQALGQGPEFLTYFQNEAQLDKSGLPSDRFFAERPEGSVSTLKIQRTQQEDSAVYLCASSLRWAGMDTEAFFGQGTRLTVV.

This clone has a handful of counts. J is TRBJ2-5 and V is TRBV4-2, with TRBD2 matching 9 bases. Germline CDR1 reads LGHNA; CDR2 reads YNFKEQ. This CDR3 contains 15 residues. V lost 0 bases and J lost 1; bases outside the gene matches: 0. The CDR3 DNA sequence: TGTGCCAGCAGCCAAGAGCGGGGGGGCCAAGAGACCCAGTACTTC. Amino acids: CASSQERGGQETQYF.

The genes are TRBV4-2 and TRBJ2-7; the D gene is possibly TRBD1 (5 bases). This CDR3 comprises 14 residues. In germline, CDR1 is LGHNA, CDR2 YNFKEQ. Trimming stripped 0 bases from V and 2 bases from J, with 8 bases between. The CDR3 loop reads CASSQDLGPYEQYF. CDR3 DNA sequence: TGTGCCAGCAGCCAAGATCTGGGGCCCTACGAGCAGTACTTC.

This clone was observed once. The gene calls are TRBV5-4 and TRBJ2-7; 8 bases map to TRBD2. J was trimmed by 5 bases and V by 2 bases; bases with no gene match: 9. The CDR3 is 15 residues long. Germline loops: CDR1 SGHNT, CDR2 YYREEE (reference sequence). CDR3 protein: CASSLAGGASDEQYF. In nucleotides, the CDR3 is TGTGCCAGCAGCTTAGCCGGGGGGGCCTCTGACGAGCAGTACTTC.

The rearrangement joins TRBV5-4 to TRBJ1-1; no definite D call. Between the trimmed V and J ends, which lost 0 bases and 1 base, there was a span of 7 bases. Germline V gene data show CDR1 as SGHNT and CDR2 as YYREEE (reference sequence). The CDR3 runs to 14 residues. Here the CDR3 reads CASSLAERNTEAFF. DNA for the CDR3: TGTGCCAGCAGCTTGGCCGAGAGGAACACTGAAGCTTTCTTT.

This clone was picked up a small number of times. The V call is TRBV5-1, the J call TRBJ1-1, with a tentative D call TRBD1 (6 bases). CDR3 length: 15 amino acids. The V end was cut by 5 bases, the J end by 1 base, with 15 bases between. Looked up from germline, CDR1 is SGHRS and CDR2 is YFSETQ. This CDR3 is CASRGGPGGNTEAFF. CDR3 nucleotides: TGCGCCAGCAGGGGGGGGCCAGGTGGGAACACTGAAGCTTTCTTT.

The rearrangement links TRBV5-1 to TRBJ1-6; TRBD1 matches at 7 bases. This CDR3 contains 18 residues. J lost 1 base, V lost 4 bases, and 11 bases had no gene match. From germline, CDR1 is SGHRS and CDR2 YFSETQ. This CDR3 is CASSAGKRQGSYNSPLHF. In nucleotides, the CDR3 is TGCGCCAGCAGCGCAGGCAAAAGACAGGGATCCTATAATTCACCCCTCCACTTT. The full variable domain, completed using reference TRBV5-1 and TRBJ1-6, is KAGVTQTPRYLIKTRGQQVTLSCSPISGHRSVSWYQQTPGQGLQFLFEYFSETQRNKGNFPGRFSGRQFSNSRSEMNVSTLELGDSALYLCASSAGKRQGSYNSPLHFGNGTRLTVT.

CDR3 sequence (DNA): TGTGCCAGCAGCGTTTTTAGCGGGGGGACCACAGATACGCAGTATTTT. Amino acids: CASSVFSGGTTDTQYF. The rearrangement joins TRBV9 to TRBJ2-3; 10 bases match TRBD2. The germline CDR1 and CDR2 sequences are SGDLS and YYNGEE. The CDR3 covers 16 residues. V shed 2 bases, J shed 2 bases, and the junction held 5 bases outside the gene matches.

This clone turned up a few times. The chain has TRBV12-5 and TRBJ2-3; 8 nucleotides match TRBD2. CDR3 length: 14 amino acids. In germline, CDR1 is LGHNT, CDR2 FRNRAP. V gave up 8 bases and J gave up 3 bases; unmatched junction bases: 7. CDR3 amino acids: CASFREGLTDTQYF. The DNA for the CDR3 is TGTGCTAGTTTTCGGGAGGGTCTGACAGATACGCAGTATTTT.